These 21 T cell receptor beta chains were all obtained from the same sample, sequenced in a study of neoadjuvant anti-PD-1 for oral cavity cancer. Time point given: after neoadjuvant nivolumab, at surgical resection. Sequencing was performed with immunoSEQ multiplex PCR; in TCRdb, only in-frame clones are kept and a portion is missing. This table holds under 8,000 clones, approximately 71% found once. The specimen was PBMCs, collected after nivolumab (anti-PD-1) treatment. These receptors all stem from a person aged 35-79 years with oral cavity squamous cell carcinoma.

The rearrangement uses TRBV20-1 and TRBJ2-1; possibly TRBD2 for D (5 bases). Trimming pared 5 bases from V and 5 bases from J, leaving 7 bases between. Germline V lookup: CDR1 DFQATT, CDR2 SNEGSKA (reference sequence). This CDR3 spans 11 amino acids. DNA of the CDR3: TGCAGTGCTGTGGGAGACAATGAGCAGTTCTTC. As protein: CSAVGDNEQFF.

The rearrangement joins TRBV19 to TRBJ2-2, with D perhaps TRBD2 (6 bases). The V and J ends lost 5 bases and 4 bases respectively, with 17 bases between them. Germline lookup yields CDR1 LNHDA and CDR2 SQIVND (reference sequence). There are 16 residues in the CDR3. In nucleotides, the CDR3 is TGTGCCAGTAGTTTACGCGCGGGACTCACCACCGGGGAGCTGTTTTTT. This sequence encodes CASSLRAGLTTGELFF.

The chain is built from TRBV5-6 and TRBJ2-2; tentatively, D is TRBD1 (5 bases). Trimming stripped 3 bases from V and 5 bases from J, with 14 bases between. The CDR3 is 15 amino acids. Per the germline V gene, CDR1 is SGHDT and CDR2 is YYEEEE. DNA of the CDR3: TGTGCCAGCAGCTGGTGGGGCCCGAGGACCGGGGAGCTGTTTTTT. This encodes CASSWWGPRTGELFF.

The chain uses TRBV7-8 and TRBJ2-7; D remains ambiguous. Trimming stripped 1 base from V and 7 bases from J, with 17 bases between. The CDR3 sequence is 15 residues long. Germline values: CDR1 SGHVS, CDR2 FQNEAQ. The DNA for the CDR3 is TGTGCCAGCAGCTTAGATGAGGCCCGATCTAGGGAGCAGTACTTC. Translating it yields CASSLDEARSREQYF. The whole variable domain, remainder taken from reference TRBV7-8 and TRBJ2-7, is GAGVSQSPRYKVAKRGQDVALRCDPISGHVSLFWYQQALGQGPEFLTYFQNEAQLDKSGLPSDRFFAERPEGSVSTLKIQRTQQEDSAVYLCASSLDEARSREQYFGPGTRLTVT.

The chain recombines TRBV10-3 with TRBJ2-5, with D uncertain. Germline V CDR1 and CDR2: ENHRY, SYGVKD. V was clipped by 2 bases and J by 5 bases, with 3 bases between them. The CDR3 is 11 residues long. The CDR3 DNA reads as TGTGCCATCAGTGAGAGGGAGACCCAGTACTTC. This gives the protein CAISERETQYF.

V usage is TRBV9 and J usage is TRBJ1-6; D remains unclear. The CDR3 extends over 15 amino acids. V lost 2 bases to trimming and J lost 3 bases, with 9 bases between them. The V gene's germline CDR1 is SGDLS and CDR2 YYNGEE. CDR3 protein: CASSVDAIYNSPLHF. CDR3 in DNA: TGTGCCAGCAGCGTTGACGCGATCTATAATTCACCCCTCCACTTT.

This chain joins TRBV19 and TRBJ1-5; D is uncertain. Germline V gives CDR1 LNHDA, CDR2 SQIVND (reference sequence). V was pared by 6 bases and J by 6 bases, with 12 bases between. This CDR3 has 13 residues. The CDR3 DNA reads TGTGCCAGTAGCCCGGCGAATTTTCAGCCCCAGCATTTT. Translated: CASSPANFQPQHF.

The chain is built from TRBV28 and TRBJ1-2; 8 bases line up with TRBD1. The CDR3 runs to 15 residues. CDR1 and CDR2 from the germline V gene are MDHEN and SYDVKM. V was clipped by 5 bases and J by 2 bases; unmatched bases: 7. CDR3 bases: TGTGCCAGCAGTCCATGGGACAGGCCCAACTATGGCTACACCTTC. This encodes CASSPWDRPNYGYTF.

This clone came up once. This chain uses TRBV7-9 with TRBJ1-6; possibly TRBD1 for D (5 bases). Trimming left V 2 bases short and J 7 bases short, with 9 bases between. Germline CDR1 reads SEHNR; CDR2 reads FQNEAQ (reference sequence). This CDR3 region has 14 residues. The chain's CDR3 is CASSLQGWNSPLHF. The CDR3 region has the DNA TGTGCCAGCAGCTTACAGGGTTGGAATTCACCCCTCCACTTT.

The chain carries TRBV9 and TRBJ1-3, with D perhaps matching TRBD1 (5 bases). Germline CDR1 and CDR2: SGDLS and YYNGEE. CDR3 length: 16 residues. V gave up 0 bases and J gave up 0 bases, with 10 bases separating them. CDR3 bases: TGTGCCAGCAGCGTAGGCGGGGGAATCTCTGGAAACACCATATATTTT. Translating gives CASSVGGGISGNTIYF. Variable domain in full (rest from reference TRBV9 and TRBJ1-3): DSGVTQTPKHLITATGQRVTLRCSPRSGDLSVYWYQQSLDQGLQFLIQYYNGEERAKGNILERFSAQQFPDLHSELNLSSLELGDSALYFCASSVGGGISGNTIYFGEGSWLTVV.

In DNA form, the CDR3 reads TGCGCCAGCAGCCAGTCCGGGACTAGGACAGATACGCAGTATTTT. Translating it yields CASSQSGTRTDTQYF. This chain uses TRBV4-1 with TRBJ2-3, with 8 nucleotides matching TRBD2. CDR3 length: 15 amino acids. Unmatched junction bases numbered 5, after V lost 3 bases and J lost 3 bases. Germline values: CDR1 MGHRA, CDR2 YSYEKL.

The chain joins TRBV6-5 to TRBJ1-1; D is possibly TRBD1 (5 bases). V was clipped by 7 bases and J by 0 bases, with 9 bases between them. The CDR3 consists of 13 residues. Germline values: CDR1 MNHEY, CDR2 SVGAGI. CDR3 protein: CASMGRMNTEAFF. CDR3 coding DNA: TGTGCCAGCATGGGGCGAATGAACACTGAAGCTTTCTTT.

This clone was observed once. This chain joins TRBV6-4 and TRBJ2-3; 12 positions agree with TRBD2. The CDR3 is made up of 16 amino acids. The germline V gene encodes CDR1 MRHNA and CDR2 SNTAGT. Germline trimming cut 6 bases from V and 2 bases from J; bases unmatched to any gene: 6. Here the CDR3 reads CASRPTSGGTTDTQYF. Here the CDR3 DNA reads TGTGCCAGCAGACCCACTAGCGGGGGGACCACAGATACGCAGTATTTT.

This clone was detected only a few times. V and J are TRBV19 and TRBJ2-3, with 7 bases lining up with TRBD2. Germline V gene data show CDR1 as LNHDA and CDR2 as SQIVND (reference sequence). The CDR3 loop spans 14 amino acids. The V segment lost 8 bases and the J segment 4 bases; nucleotides outside the gene matches: 9. CDR3 sequence (DNA): TGTGCCAGTCGGGCGGGGGATCTTGCAGATACGCAGTATTTT. As protein: CASRAGDLADTQYF.

V usage is TRBV29-1 and J usage is TRBJ2-6; D remains unclear. CDR1 is SQVTM and CDR2 is ANQGSEA in the germline V gene. The ends were cut back, 4 bases at V and 6 bases at J, with 13 bases in the middle. The CDR3 spans 14 residues. CDR3 region: CSVVRPLEANVLTF. The CDR3 DNA sequence: TGCAGCGTTGTGAGGCCCCTGGAGGCCAACGTCCTGACTTTC.

The chain carries TRBV4-3 and TRBJ2-2; D is uncertain. Looked up from germline, CDR1 is LGHNA and CDR2 is YSLEER. The CDR3 runs to 14 residues. The germline V and J ends were trimmed by 0 bases and 6 bases, with 8 bases remaining between them. The CDR3 DNA reads TGCGCCAGCAGCCAAGATGCCAGGTCCGGGGAGCTGTTTTTT. Amino acids: CASSQDARSGELFF.

This CDR3 reads CASSQDLLIMNEKLFF. The CDR3, as DNA: TGCGCCAGCAGCCAAGATCTCTTAATAATGAATGAAAAACTGTTTTTT. The chain carries TRBV4-3 and TRBJ1-4; D is unresolved. Per the germline V gene, CDR1 is LGHNA and CDR2 is YSLEER. This CDR3 is 16 amino acids long. The V gene lost 0 bases and the J gene lost 5 bases, with 13 bases spanning the gap.

The rearrangement uses TRBV27 and TRBJ2-5, with a tentative D call TRBD2 (6 bases). Trimming removed 0 bases from V and 2 bases from J, with 10 bases in between. CDR1 MNHEY and CDR2 SMNVEV come from the germline V gene (reference sequence). The CDR3 loop spans 15 amino acids. CDR3 in DNA: TGTGCCAGCAGTTTATCGATAGGGAGGCAAGAGACCCAGTACTTC. Translation gives CASSLSIGRQETQYF.

This chain connects TRBV2 to TRBJ2-7; TRBD1 matches 10 bases. The CDR3 runs to 15 residues. The ends lost 11 bases at V and 0 bases at J; junction bases unmatched: 10. CDR1 SNHLY and CDR2 FYNNEI come from the germline V gene. CDR3 DNA sequence: TGTGCCGGAGGACCGGGACAGGGGTACTCCTACGAGCAGTACTTC. It encodes CAGGPGQGYSYEQYF.

This clone turned up a few times. This chain links TRBV5-6 with TRBJ2-2; the D is unclear. Germline lookup yields CDR1 SGHDT and CDR2 YYEEEE. Trimming removed 4 bases at V and 4 bases at J, with 11 bases between. The CDR3 consists of 14 residues. The CDR3 region has the DNA TGTGCCAGCAGCATCCGTCAAGGCACCGGGGAGCTGTTTTTT. Translated, it gives CASSIRQGTGELFF.

This clone was recorded only once. The V and J genes are TRBV7-8 and TRBJ2-7; D not resolved. The V end lost 1 base, the J end lost 6 bases, and 7 bases lay between the germline ends. Germline values: CDR1 SGHVS, CDR2 FQNEAQ. The CDR3 sequence is 12 residues long. The CDR3 sequence is CASSLERSEQYF. The CDR3 DNA is TGTGCCAGCAGCTTAGAACGAAGCGAGCAGTACTTC.